These T cell receptor beta chains were read from a single sample in a study of OX40 agonist ivuxolimab in advanced cancers. Using immunoSEQ multiplex PCR, the repertoire was profiled, and TCRdb retains in-frame clones only, with some absent. The table records 55,000 to 70,000 clones, less than 90% of them present only once. This specimen consisted of CD4+ or CD8+ T cells sorted from blood, obtained in a trial of the OX40 agonist ivuxolimab. The receptor source for this set is an adult with an advanced solid tumor such as melanoma, head and neck, liver or kidney cancer. Both conserved end residues are part of each CDR3. Each record gives: clone size, J gene, V gene, D gene, CDR3 protein, CDR3 DNA. The D gene is left open where the match is weak. Clone size is stated in some rows and not others, as once, few, many or a class when expanded.

>.|TRBJ2-2|TRBV6-5|.
CASSPWTETGELFF
TGTGCCAGCAGTCCATGGACGGAAACCGGGGAGCTGTTTTTT
>.|TRBJ2-2|TRBV9|TRBD2
CASSAGGAGTGELFF
TGTGCCAGCAGCGCCGGGGGGGCCGGCACCGGGGAGCTGTTTTTT
>.|TRBJ2-2|TRBV5-6|.
CASSLGQGGGELFF
TGTGCCAGCAGCTTGGGGCAGGGGGGCGGGGAGCTGTTTTTT
>.|TRBJ2-7|TRBV28|TRBD1
CASGPGTGYEQYF
TGTGCCAGCGGTCCCGGGACAGGCTACGAGCAGTACTTC
>.|TRBJ2-2|TRBV5-1|.
CASSLFLMGQGITGELFF
TGCGCCAGCAGCTTATTCCTCATGGGGCAGGGGATCACCGGGGAGCTGTTTTTT
>few|TRBJ2-3|TRBV7-9|.
CASSIEDTQYF
TGTGCCAGCAGCATAGAAGATACGCAGTATTTT
>.|TRBJ2-2|TRBV18|TRBD2
CASSRTRAGEYTGELFF
TGTGCCAGCTCACGGACGAGAGCGGGGGAGTACACCGGGGAGCTGTTTTTT
>.|TRBJ2-7|TRBV12-2|.
CASRSKERAHYEQYF
TGTGCAAGTCGCTCCAAGGAAAGGGCCCACTACGAGCAGTACTTC
>once|TRBJ1-2|TRBV5-6|TRBD1
CASGGQASAYGYTF
TGTGCCAGCGGCGGACAGGCCTCAGCCTATGGCTACACCTTC
>.|TRBJ2-1|TRBV7-9|.
CASSLMQGSYNEQFF
TGTGCCAGCAGCTTAATGCAGGGGTCCTACAATGAGCAGTTCTTC
>.|TRBJ2-3|TRBV5-1|TRBD2
CASSTSSGGVGDTQYF
TGCGCCAGCAGCACTTCAAGCGGGGGAGTTGGGGATACGCAGTATTTT
>once|TRBJ1-5|TRBV30|.
CAWSPDNNQPQHF
TGTGCCTGGAGCCCGGACAACAATCAGCCCCAGCATTTT
>once|TRBJ1-2|TRBV30|.
CAWKRDGSYYGYTF
TGTGCCTGGAAGCGGGACGGATCCTACTATGGCTACACCTTC
>once|TRBJ2-7|TRBV7-2|.
CASSLQVLTLTEQYF
TGTGCCAGCAGCTTACAAGTTCTCACCCTAACCGAGCAGTACTTC
>.|TRBJ2-1|TRBV5-4|.
CASSLDSDVSINEQFF
TGTGCCAGCAGCTTGGACAGTGATGTTTCAATTAATGAGCAGTTCTTC
>.|TRBJ2-2|TRBV11-2|.
CASSFPWEVDTGELFF
TGTGCCAGCAGCTTTCCCTGGGAGGTAGACACCGGGGAGCTGTTTTTT
>.|TRBJ1-2|TRBV23-1|TRBD1
CAGLQGAINHGYTF
TGCGCCGGGCTACAGGGGGCGATTAACCATGGCTACACCTTC
>few|TRBJ2-3|TRBV29-1|TRBD1
CSAALQGNPTDTQYF
TGCAGCGCCGCCTTACAGGGGAACCCCACAGATACGCAGTATTTT
>.|TRBJ2-2|TRBV11-2|TRBD2
CASSERAIAGGPSGELFF
TGTGCCAGCAGCGAAAGGGCAATAGCGGGGGGGCCCTCCGGGGAGCTGTTTTTT
>.|TRBJ2-5|TRBV14|TRBD1
CASSQDRGTGIPGETQYF
TGTGCCAGCAGCCAAGATCGGGGGACAGGGATCCCCGGAGAGACCCAGTACTTC
>.|TRBJ1-5|TRBV5-6|TRBD1
CASSFSRTGGINQPQHF
TGTGCCAGCAGCTTTTCGCGGACAGGGGGGATCAATCAGCCCCAGCATTTT
>.|TRBJ2-2|TRBV4-1|.
CASSQSRGTGSTGELFF
TGCGCCAGCAGCCAATCCAGGGGAACAGGGTCCACCGGGGAGCTGTTTTTT
>.|TRBJ2-3|TRBV4-2|TRBD2
CASSQGGSGGPDTQYF
TGTGCCAGCAGCCAAGGAGGAAGCGGGGGCCCAGATACGCAGTATTTT
>.|TRBJ1-2|TRBV4-1|TRBD1
CASSFQGGYGYTF
TGCGCCAGCAGCTTCCAGGGGGGTTATGGCTACACCTTC